This T cell receptor beta chain was found in a study of T cell responses to AZD1222 COVID-19 vaccine. Remarks on this clone: Its antigen is unknown.

Study-wide findings and caveats: Baseline seropositives among AZD1222 recipients totaled only five or six. Spike was spanned by vaccine-associated CD4 TCRs, with dominance at 160-218 and 743-854.

Libraries were prepared by immunoSEQ multiplex PCR; TCRdb keeps only in-frame clonotypes and omits some of them. Of about 100,000 clones in the sample, over 80% were seen once. The germline CDR1 and CDR2 sequences are MNHEY and SVGAGI. Trimming removed 1 base at V and 2 bases at J, with 5 bases between. The CDR3 has 13 amino acids. The source of this sequence is an adult who received the AZD1222 COVID-19 vaccine. The rearrangement joins TRBV6-5 to TRBJ1-2; no clear D gene. The specimen was peripheral blood, collected 28 days after the second AZD1222 dose. CDR3 nucleotides: TGTGCCAGCAGTTACTATCGGAACTATGGCTACACCTTC. It codes for CASSYYRNYGYTF.